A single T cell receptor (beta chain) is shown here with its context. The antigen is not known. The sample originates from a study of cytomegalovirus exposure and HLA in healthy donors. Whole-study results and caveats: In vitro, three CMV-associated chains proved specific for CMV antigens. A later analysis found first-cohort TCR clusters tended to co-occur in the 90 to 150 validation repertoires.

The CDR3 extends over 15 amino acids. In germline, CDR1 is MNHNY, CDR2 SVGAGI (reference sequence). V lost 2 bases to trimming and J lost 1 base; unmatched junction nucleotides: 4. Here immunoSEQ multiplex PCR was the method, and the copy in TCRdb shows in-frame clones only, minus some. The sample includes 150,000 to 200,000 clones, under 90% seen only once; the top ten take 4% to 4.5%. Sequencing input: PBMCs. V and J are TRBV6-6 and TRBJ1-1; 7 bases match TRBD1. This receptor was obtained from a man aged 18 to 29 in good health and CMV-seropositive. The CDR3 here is CASSYRQGGNTEAFF. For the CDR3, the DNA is TGTGCCAGCAGTTACCGGCAGGGGGGGAACACTGAAGCTTTCTTT.